Below are 10 T cell receptor beta chains sequenced from a single sample in a study of blood T cell repertoires in COVID-19. Sequencing was performed with immunoSEQ multiplex PCR; in TCRdb, only in-frame clones are kept and a portion is missing. The table records about 85,000 clones, roughly 78% of them present only once. Sequencing input: peripheral blood. These receptors originate from a woman older than 75 with acute or convalescent COVID-19.

The rearrangement uses TRBV7-6 and TRBJ1-2; 8 positions match TRBD1. The CDR3 has 14 amino acids. Germline V lookup: CDR1 SGHVS, CDR2 FNYEAQ. Trimming cost V 5 bases and J 4 bases; bases outside gene matches: 6. The CDR3 loop reads CASSPPGQGYGYTF. CDR3 bases: TGTGCCAGCAGCCCCCCCGGACAGGGCTATGGCTACACCTTC.

V is TRBV7-2 and J is TRBJ2-5; TRBD1 matches at 10 bases. Germline loops: CDR1 SGHTA, CDR2 FQGNSA. The CDR3 has 15 amino acids. V lost 4 bases, J lost 3 bases, and 5 bases stayed unmatched. The CDR3 sequence: CASSYDRGLEETQYF. Here the CDR3 DNA reads TGTGCCAGCAGCTACGACAGGGGGCTTGAAGAGACCCAGTACTTC.

The chain links TRBV14 to TRBJ1-1; 9 bases align to TRBD1. CDR1 is SGHDN, CDR2 FVKESK, per germline. The CDR3 has 19 residues. Losses at the gene ends were 1 base for V and 1 base for J; bases not matched to a gene: 13. CDR3 sequence reads: CASSQGTGTGQTSNTEAFF. Written as DNA, the CDR3 is TGTGCCAGCAGCCAAGGGACCGGGACAGGGCAAACCTCGAACACTGAAGCTTTCTTT. The whole variable domain, filled in from reference TRBV14 and TRBJ1-1, reads EAGVTQFPSHSVIEKGQTVTLRCDPISGHDNLYWYRRVMGKEIKFLLHFVKESKQDESGMPNNRFLAERTGGTYSTLKVQPAELEDSGVYFCASSQGTGTGQTSNTEAFFGQGTRLTVV.

Regarding this clone: Sequence at one end of the junction differs from germline and may be a read error. This chain connects TRBV5-1 to TRBJ1-2; possibly TRBD1 for D (5 bases). The CDR3 sequence is 15 residues long. Germline CDR1 is SGHRS and CDR2 is YFSETQ. Here the CDR3 DNA reads TGCGCCAGCAGCTCGAGCCCGGGACTTAACGATGGCTACACCTTC. Its translation is CASSSSPGLNDGYTF.

The chain has TRBV2 and TRBJ2-2; D gene uncertain. Germline loops: CDR1 SNHLY, CDR2 FYNNEI. This CDR3 region has 15 residues. Trimming cost V 6 bases and J 5 bases, with 16 bases left between them. The CDR3 DNA reads as TGTGCCAGCAGGGAACAGATCTTGAAGACCGGGGAGCTGTTTTTT. It translates to CASREQILKTGELFF.

J is TRBJ2-5 and V is TRBV3-1 (or the pseudogene TRBV3-2); 11 positions agree with TRBD2. The CDR3 covers 14 residues. Germline V gene lookup returns CDR1 LGHDT and CDR2 YNNKEL (reference sequence). J was trimmed by 5 bases and V by 8 bases; bases with no gene match: 7. The CDR3 bases are TGTGCCAGCCTCGGGACTAGCGGTGGGGAGACCCAGTACTTC. It yields the protein CASLGTSGGETQYF.

The rearrangement links TRBV12-3 or TRBV12-4 to TRBJ1-6; maybe TRBD1 (5 bases). The CDR3 consists of 13 residues. Between the trimmed V and J ends, which lost 2 bases and 9 bases, there was a span of 8 bases. CDR3 residues: CASSLTGPSPLHF. DNA for the CDR3: TGTGCCAGCAGTTTAACAGGACCTTCACCCCTCCACTTT.

This rearrangement joins TRBV25-1 to TRBJ2-7, with D maybe TRBD2 (6 bases). Germline V CDR1 and CDR2: MGHDK, SYGVNS. Trimming removed 4 bases at V and 7 bases at J, with 20 bases between. The CDR3 sequence is 15 residues long. The CDR3 loop reads CASSASRGGAGEQYF. The CDR3 nucleotides are TGTGCCAGCAGTGCGAGCCGCGGAGGGGCTGGGGAGCAGTACTTC.

V is TRBV24-1 and J is TRBJ2-3, with D perhaps TRBD1 (5 bases). The CDR3 has 14 residues. V was cut by 9 bases and J by 6 bases, with 18 bases left in between. CDR1 and CDR2 (germline): KGHDR, SFDVKD. This CDR3 is CATDNLPHRDTQYF. In DNA form, the CDR3 reads TGTGCCACCGACAATCTGCCTCACAGGGATACGCAGTATTTT.

The chain couples TRBV24-1 to TRBJ1-4; TRBD1 might be the D (6 bases). The V end was cut by 8 bases, the J end by 3 bases, with 12 bases between. Germline V CDR1 and CDR2: KGHDR, SFDVKD. CDR3 length: 14 residues. CDR3 bases: TGTGCCACCATACCAGACAGGTCTAATGAAAAACTGTTTTTT. Its translation is CATIPDRSNEKLFF.